This T cell receptor beta chain was recovered during a study of T-cell reconstitution after alpha-beta-depleted transplantation in children. For this clonotype: Its specificity is unknown.

General observations from the study: In some patients, recipient T cells and intrathymic progenitors surviving conditioning explained high day-60 diversity.

Unique molecular identifiers were incorporated during preparation of the TCRbeta library. TCRdb re-called the PCR reads with MiXCR, one entry per CDR3 protein. The top ten hold 25% to 35% of the sample, which has roughly 420,000 distinct CDR3 sequences, around 15% seen once. The source was PBMCs, mostly from graft donor cells, collected 360 days after TCRalphabeta/CD19-depleted stem cell transplant. This clonotype was sampled from a boy under two years old who had a stem cell transplant for Wiskott-Aldrich syndrome, so the T cells may come from the graft donor.

CDR3 DNA: TGTGCCAGCAGCCCAATGGGAGGCGTAACTGGGGCCAACGTCCTGACTTTC. It specifies CASSPMGGVTGANVLTF. The chain links TRBV7-8 to TRBJ2-6, with D possibly TRBD2 on 6 matching bases. The CDR3 is 17 residues long. Germline loops: CDR1 SGHVS, CDR2 FQNEAQ. V lost 5 bases and J 2 bases, leaving 16 bases between the germline ends.